This T cell receptor beta chain was identified during a study of identical twins. Study results and caveats: Within monozygotic twins, out-of-frame TCR alpha sharing was underestimated by the models.

This clonotype was detected many times. Its antigen is currently unknown. CDR1 and CDR2 from the germline V gene are SEHNR and FQNEAQ (reference sequence). V lost 8 bases and J lost 0; bases outside the gene matches: 3. The CDR3 sequence is 13 residues long. A universal primer site came from template switching; cDNA carried unique molecular identifiers. TCRdb re-called the 5' RACE reads through MiXCR, storing one row per CDR3 protein. This sample has more than 350,000 distinct CDR3 sequences, with 9% found just once. The specimen was naive T cells sorted from blood. The rearrangement uses TRBV7-9 and TRBJ1-1; 7 nucleotides line up with TRBD1. The origin of this receptor is a woman between 50 and 59 years old in good health. The CDR3 nucleotides are TGTGCCAGCGGGGGACAGTTGAACACTGAAGCTTTCTTT. Protein: CASGGQLNTEAFF.